The rows below give T cell receptor beta chains drawn from one sample of a study of OX40 agonist ivuxolimab in advanced cancers. Some clones are missing from TCRdb's copy, which holds only in-frame ones; the method was immunoSEQ multiplex PCR. The repertoire holds 20,000 to 30,000 clones, with roughly 78% as singletons. Sequenced material: CD4+ or CD8+ T cells sorted from blood, taken in a trial of the OX40 agonist ivuxolimab. The receptors shown here come from an adult with an advanced solid tumor such as melanoma, head and neck, liver or kidney cancer. CDR3s include the opening cysteine and the closing phenylalanine or tryptophan. A D gene is named only where the DNA matches it firmly. Size is omitted from some rows. Given values are once, few, many or a class for expanded clones.

DNA	CDR3	size	D	V	J
TGTGCCAGCAGCTTCTTCGACAAGGGGGCTCCCATTAACACCGGGGAGCTGTTTTTT	CASSFFDKGAPINTGELFF	NA	TRBD1	TRBV7-2	TRBJ2-2
TGTGCCGGAGGGACCGATAGTCGCAATCAGCCCCAGCATTTT	CAGGTDSRNQPQHF	NA	NA	TRBV19	TRBJ1-5
TGTGCCAGTAGTAGCGAAGGCCTGAACACCGGGGAGCTGTTTTTT	CASSSEGLNTGELFF	NA	NA	TRBV19	TRBJ2-2
TGTGCCAGCAGCTTAGGGGAGACCCAGTACTTC	CASSLGETQYF	NA	NA	TRBV11-2	TRBJ2-5
TGTGCCAGCAGCCAATTCACAGGGCAGGAAAAACTGTTTTTT	CASSQFTGQEKLFF	NA	NA	TRBV11-2	TRBJ1-4
TGTGCCAGTGACAGGTCCTCTGGAAACACCATATATTTT	CASDRSSGNTIYF	few	NA	TRBV19	TRBJ1-3
TGTGCCAGCAGCCAAGCTATGGACAGGGACTATGGCTACACCTTC	CASSQAMDRDYGYTF	NA	TRBD1	TRBV14	TRBJ1-2
TGTGCCAGCAGCTTGACTGGCGGCTACACCTTC	CASSLTGGYTF	NA	NA	TRBV5-6	TRBJ1-2
TGTGCCACCAGCAGAGGGGCGAACACAGATACGCAGTATTTT	CATSRGANTDTQYF	NA	NA	TRBV15	TRBJ2-3
TGTGCCAGCAGTTTATATACTAGCGGTGCCTACAATGAGCAGTTCTTC	CASSLYTSGAYNEQFF	NA	TRBD2	TRBV27	TRBJ2-1
TGTGCCACCAAAGGTAGCACAGATACGCAGTATTTT	CATKGSTDTQYF	NA	NA	TRBV11-2	TRBJ2-3
TGCAGCGTTGGAACAGAATCTTATGGCTACACCTTC	CSVGTESYGYTF	NA	NA	TRBV29-1	TRBJ1-2
TGTGCCAGCAGTAACTCGTGGGACAGGGGGCGCTGGGGCAATCAGCCCCAGCATTTT	CASSNSWDRGRWGNQPQHF	NA	TRBD1	TRBV6-4	TRBJ1-5
TGTGCCAGCAGAGAAGTTAGCTCCTACGAGCAGTACTTC	CASREVSSYEQYF	once	NA	TRBV9	TRBJ2-7
TGTGCCAGCAGCCGCGACAGGCTCAGAGTTCGGGTGAACACTGAAGCTTTCTTT	CASSRDRLRVRVNTEAFF	NA	NA	TRBV9	TRBJ1-1
TGTGCCATCAGTGGGGGCAGCAATCAGCCCCAGCATTTT	CAISGGSNQPQHF	NA	NA	TRBV10-3	TRBJ1-5
TGTGCCAGCAGCTTAGGCGGGGGGCGCGCTGAAAAACTGTTTTTT	CASSLGGGRAEKLFF	NA	NA	TRBV7-9	TRBJ1-4
TGTGCCAGCAGCGGGACAGGACCTAAGAAGGACTTC	CASSGTGPKKDF	NA	TRBD1	TRBV7-2	TRBJ2-4
TGCGCCAGCAGCCAACCGCTCGGGACGGATAATGAAAAACTGTTTTTT	CASSQPLGTDNEKLFF	once	NA	TRBV4-1	TRBJ1-4
TGTGCCAGCAGTTACTCCACAGGGGCCCCCAATTCACCCCTCCACTTT	CASSYSTGAPNSPLHF	NA	TRBD1	TRBV6-5	TRBJ1-6
TGTGCCTGGAGTGAGTTTGGGAGCGGGGAGCTGTTTTTT	CAWSEFGSGELFF	once	NA	TRBV30	TRBJ2-2
TGTGCCAGCAGCTTAGGCGGGGGGGCCACAGATACGCAGTATTTT	CASSLGGGATDTQYF	once	TRBD2	TRBV7-9	TRBJ2-3
TGTGCCATCAGTGATCCTCGGGGCAGCGGCGACGAGCAGTACTTC	CAISDPRGSGDEQYF	NA	NA	TRBV10-3	TRBJ2-7
TGTGCCAGCAGCCCACCGGCTAGCGGGGGGGCGGATACGCAGTATTTT	CASSPPASGGADTQYF	NA	TRBD2	TRBV28	TRBJ2-3
TGTGCCATCAGGGAGGCAGGGGGGAATCAGCCCCAGCATTTT	CAIREAGGNQPQHF	NA	TRBD1	TRBV10-3	TRBJ1-5
TGCGCCAGCAGTCAATCCCCTCGACAGGGAACCTACGAGCAGTACTTC	CASSQSPRQGTYEQYF	NA	TRBD1	TRBV23-1	TRBJ2-7
TGTGCCAGCAGTTACTCCGGGGAGGAGCAGTACTTC	CASSYSGEEQYF	NA	NA	TRBV6-5	TRBJ2-7
TGTGCCAGCAGCTTAGGGGGGACAGTGGGCTACGAGCAGTACTTC	CASSLGGTVGYEQYF	few	TRBD1	TRBV7-2	TRBJ2-7
TGTGCCAGTAGTATGGGTTTATTGGATGAGCAGTTCTTC	CASSMGLLDEQFF	once	NA	TRBV19	TRBJ2-1
TGTGCCAGCAGCCCCCCCGGAAAATCATACGAGCAGTACTTC	CASSPPGKSYEQYF	NA	NA	TRBV9	TRBJ2-7